The clone carrying this T cell receptor beta chain showed up just a few times. Its antigen is unidentified. The sample originates from a study of T cell repertoires in cytomegalovirus infection. Study conclusions and caveats: HLA-C-restricted, CMV-specific TCR beta clonotypes were dominant ex vivo.

Each CDR3 protein gets one entry after TCRdb re-called the reads with MiXCR. The sample shows about 920,000 distinct CDR3 sequences, around 32% of them seen only once. The V gene lost 2 bases and the J gene lost 8 bases, with 12 bases spanning the gap. CDR1 and CDR2 (germline): SEHNR, FQNEAQ (reference sequence). The CDR3 extends over 14 amino acids. The sequence came from a human donor in good health (CMV status not recorded). Some clones in this sample may be carry-over from other donors' samples. The rearrangement joins TRBV7-9 to TRBJ2-2, with D uncertain. The sample was cultured CD8+ T cells from PBMCs, taken from culture after CMV antigen stimulation. Here the CDR3 reads CASSLPKLEGELFF. In nucleotides, the CDR3 is TGTGCCAGCAGCTTACCCAAATTAGAGGGGGAGCTGTTTTTT.